The clone carrying this TCR beta chain showed up many times. Its cognate antigen is unknown. This specimen belongs to a study of neurological immune-mediated disorders. Study-wide findings and caveats: TCR clonal expansion peaked in HTLV-1-associated myelopathy patients and was lowest in multiple sclerosis patients. No CDR3 amino acid sequences were shared by expanded clones across subjects, suggesting private repertoires in all groups.

The yield of each sequencing run was over 180 million TCR-beta sequences from 15-18 subjects. Via MiXCR, TCRdb re-called the 5' RACE reads, giving one row per CDR3 protein. The sample consists of more than 30,000 distinct CDR3 sequences, 13% of them appearing once. Germline CDR1 reads SGHNT; CDR2 reads YENEEA. This CDR3 region has 15 residues. Between the trimmed V and J ends, which lost 2 bases and 7 bases, there was a span of 15 bases. The time point: technical triplicate 2. CD4+ or CD8+ T cells at a count of about 940,000 served as input for the sorted libraries. The clonotype was recovered from a female donor with HTLV-1-associated myelopathy (HAM/TSP). This sequence joins TRBV11-3 and TRBJ1-5; a possible D gene is TRBD1 (5 bases). The sequencing input was CD4+ T cells from blood. CDR3 nucleotides: TGTGCCAGCAGCTTAACTTCAGGGTCAAGCCAGCCCCAGCATTTT. Residues: CASSLTSGSSQPQHF.